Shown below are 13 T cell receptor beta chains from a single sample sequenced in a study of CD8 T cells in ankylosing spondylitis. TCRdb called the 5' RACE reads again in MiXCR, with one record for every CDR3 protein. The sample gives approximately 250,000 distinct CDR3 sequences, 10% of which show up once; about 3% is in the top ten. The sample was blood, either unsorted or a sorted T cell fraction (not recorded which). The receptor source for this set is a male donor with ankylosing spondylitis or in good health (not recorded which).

CDR3 sequence reads: CASSLVRFEQFF. The CDR3 bases are TGCGCCAGCAGCTTGGTGAGATTTGAGCAGTTCTTC. V and J are TRBV5-1 and TRBJ2-1; no firm D call. CDR3 length: 12 residues. Germline V gene sequence: CDR1 SGHRS, CDR2 YFSETQ. Trimming cost V 0 bases and J 9 bases, with 7 bases left between them. The entire variable domain, with the rest obtained from reference TRBV5-1 and TRBJ2-1, is as follows: KAGVTQTPRYLIKTRGQQVTLSCSPISGHRSVSWYQQTPGQGLQFLFEYFSETQRNKGNFPGRFSGRQFSNSRSEMNVSTLELGDSALYLCASSLVRFEQFFGPGTRLTVL.

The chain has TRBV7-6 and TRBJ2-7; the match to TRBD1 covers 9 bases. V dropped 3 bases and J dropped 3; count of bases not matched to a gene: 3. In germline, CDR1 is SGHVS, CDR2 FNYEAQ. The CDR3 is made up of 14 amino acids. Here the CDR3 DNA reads TGTGCCAGCAGCTTGAGGGGACAGGGCTACGAGCAGTACTTC. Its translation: CASSLRGQGYEQYF.

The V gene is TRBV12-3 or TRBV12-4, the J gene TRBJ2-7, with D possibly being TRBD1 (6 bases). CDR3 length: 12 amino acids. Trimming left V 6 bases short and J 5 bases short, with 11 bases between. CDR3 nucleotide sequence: TGTGCCAGCAGGGGGACACCGAACGAGCAGTACTTC. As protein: CASRGTPNEQYF.

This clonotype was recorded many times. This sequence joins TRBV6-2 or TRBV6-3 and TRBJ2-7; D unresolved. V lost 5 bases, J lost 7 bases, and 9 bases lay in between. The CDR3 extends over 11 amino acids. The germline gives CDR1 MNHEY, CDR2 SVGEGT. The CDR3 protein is CASSPQMEQYF. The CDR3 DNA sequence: TGTGCCAGCAGTCCCCAGATGGAGCAGTACTTC.

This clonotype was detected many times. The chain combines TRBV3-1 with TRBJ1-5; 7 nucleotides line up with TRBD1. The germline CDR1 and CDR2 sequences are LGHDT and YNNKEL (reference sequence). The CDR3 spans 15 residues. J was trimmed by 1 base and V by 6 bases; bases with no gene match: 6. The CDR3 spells CASSPSTGSNQPQHF. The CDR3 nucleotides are TGTGCCAGCAGTCCGTCGACAGGGAGCAATCAGCCCCAGCATTTT.

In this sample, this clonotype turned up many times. CDR3 in amino acids: CSAPGSGASTDTQYF. The DNA for the CDR3 is TGCAGTGCCCCCGGTAGCGGGGCAAGCACAGATACGCAGTATTTT. This chain uses TRBV20-1 with TRBJ2-3, with 8 bases fitting TRBD2. The length of the CDR3 is 15 residues. J gave up 0 bases and V 6 bases, and 8 bases lay outside the gene matches. Germline V gene data show CDR1 as DFQATT and CDR2 as SNEGSKA (reference sequence).

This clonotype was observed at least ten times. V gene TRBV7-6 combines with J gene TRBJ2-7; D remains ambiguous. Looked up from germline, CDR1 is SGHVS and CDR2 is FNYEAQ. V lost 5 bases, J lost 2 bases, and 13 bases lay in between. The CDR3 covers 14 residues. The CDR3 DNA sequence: TGTGCCAGCAGCCCCCACCCGGGTACCTACGAGCAGTACTTC. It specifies CASSPHPGTYEQYF.

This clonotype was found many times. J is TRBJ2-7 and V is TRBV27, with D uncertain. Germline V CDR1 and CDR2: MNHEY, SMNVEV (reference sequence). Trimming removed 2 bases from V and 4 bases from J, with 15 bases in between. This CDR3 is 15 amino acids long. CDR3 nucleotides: TGTGCCAGCAGTTTACGGGCACCAGGTTTTTACGAGCAGTACTTC. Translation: CASSLRAPGFYEQYF.

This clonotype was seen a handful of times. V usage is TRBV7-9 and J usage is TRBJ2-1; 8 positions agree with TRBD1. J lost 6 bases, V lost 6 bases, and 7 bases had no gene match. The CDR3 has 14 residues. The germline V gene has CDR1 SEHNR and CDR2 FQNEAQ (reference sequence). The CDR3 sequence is CASRGPGTGNEQFF. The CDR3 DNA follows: TGTGCCAGCAGGGGTCCCGGGACAGGCAATGAGCAGTTCTTC.

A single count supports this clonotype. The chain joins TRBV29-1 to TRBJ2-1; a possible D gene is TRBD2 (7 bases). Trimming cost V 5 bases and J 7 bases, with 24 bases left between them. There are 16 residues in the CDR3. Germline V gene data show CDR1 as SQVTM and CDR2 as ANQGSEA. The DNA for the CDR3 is TGCAGCGTTATCAAGTGGCCGGGGGGCGAGGTGAATGAGCAGTTCTTC. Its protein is CSVIKWPGGEVNEQFF.

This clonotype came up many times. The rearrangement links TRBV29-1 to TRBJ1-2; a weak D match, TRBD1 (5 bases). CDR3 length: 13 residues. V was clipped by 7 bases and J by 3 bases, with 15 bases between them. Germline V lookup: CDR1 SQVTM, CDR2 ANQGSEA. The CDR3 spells CSALDGGDYGYTF. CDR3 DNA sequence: TGCAGCGCCCTAGATGGGGGGGACTATGGCTACACCTTC.

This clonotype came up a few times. CDR3 sequence reads: CASGAGSGTGELFF. The CDR3 bases are TGCGCCAGCGGCGCCGGTTCTGGCACCGGGGAGCTGTTTTTT. The J gene is TRBJ2-2, the V gene TRBV5-1; D is uncertain. CDR3 length: 14 residues. Trimming removed 7 bases from V and 4 bases from J, with 14 bases in between. The germline CDR1 and CDR2 sequences are SGHRS and YFSETQ.

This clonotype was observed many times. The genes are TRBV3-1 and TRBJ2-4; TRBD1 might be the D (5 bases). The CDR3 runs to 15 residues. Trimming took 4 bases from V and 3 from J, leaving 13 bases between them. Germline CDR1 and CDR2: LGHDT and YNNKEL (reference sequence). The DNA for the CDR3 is TGTGCCAGCAGCCTATCAGCCAGGGTCAAAAACATTCAGTACTTC. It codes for CASSLSARVKNIQYF.